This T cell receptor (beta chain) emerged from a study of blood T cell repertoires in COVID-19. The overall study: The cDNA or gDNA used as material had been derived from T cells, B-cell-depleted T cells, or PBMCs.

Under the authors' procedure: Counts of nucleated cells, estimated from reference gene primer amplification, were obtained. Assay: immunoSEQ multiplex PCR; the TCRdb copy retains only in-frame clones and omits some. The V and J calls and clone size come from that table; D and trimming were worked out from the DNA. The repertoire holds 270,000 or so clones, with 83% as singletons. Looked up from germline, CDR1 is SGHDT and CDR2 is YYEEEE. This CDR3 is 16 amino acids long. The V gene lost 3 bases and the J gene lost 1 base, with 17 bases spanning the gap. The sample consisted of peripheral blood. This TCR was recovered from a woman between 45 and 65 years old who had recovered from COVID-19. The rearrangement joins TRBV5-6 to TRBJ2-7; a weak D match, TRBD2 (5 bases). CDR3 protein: CASSSPTRTGSYEQYF. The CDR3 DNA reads TGTGCCAGCAGCTCACCAACCCGGACGGGATCCTACGAGCAGTACTTC.